This T cell receptor beta chain was profiled in a study of T cell changes during pregnancy in multiple sclerosis. The CDR3 totals 19 residues. Germline trimming cut 4 bases from V and 1 base from J; bases unmatched to any gene: 9. CDR1 is LNHDA, CDR2 SQIVND, per germline (reference sequence). Sequencing used immunoSEQ multiplex PCR; TCRdb keeps in-frame clones, though not all of them. This sample carries about 38,000 clones, 80% to 95% of them seen once, and the ten largest clones take roughly 0.38%. The J gene is TRBJ1-6, the V gene TRBV19; 11 nucleotides agree with TRBD1. This TCR was recovered from a female donor in good health, enrolled as a control in a pregnancy study. This material consisted of CD4+ T cells from peripheral blood mononuclear cells, taken after pregnancy. CDR3 loop: CASSKNPGQGGSYNSPLHF. In DNA, the CDR3 is TGTGCCAGTAGTAAAAATCCGGGACAGGGGGGTTCCTATAATTCACCCCTCCACTTT.